A selection of T cell receptor beta chains follows, all from one sample in a study of T cells after yellow fever vaccination. TCRdb re-called the 5' RACE reads with MiXCR, one entry per CDR3 protein. The table includes nearly 30,000 distinct CDR3 sequences, about 5% detected once. The sequencing here drew on CD8+ T cells sorted from PBMCs, taken 10 days after the yellow fever booster vaccination. Source of these receptors: a man aged 25 to 45 who received the YFV17D yellow fever vaccine. CDR3s include the opening cysteine and the closing phenylalanine or tryptophan. A D gene is named only where the DNA matches it firmly. Rows may omit the clone size; those that give it use once, few, many or a size class.

V gene	clone size	D gene	J gene	CDR3 length	CDR3 DNA	CDR3 protein
TRBV7-6	many	TRBD1	TRBJ2-5	13	TGTGCCAGCAGCCCGGGGACAGGGAAGACCCAGTACTTC	CASSPGTGKTQYF
TRBV20-1	many	TRBD2	TRBJ2-1	15	TGCAGTGCTCCCCCTCTAGCGGGAGGGCCGATTGAGCAGTTCTTC	CSAPPLAGGPIEQFF
TRBV29-1	many	TRBD1	TRBJ1-4	16	TGCAGCGCCGGGACAGGGGGCGGATCAACTAATGAAAAACTGTTTTTT	CSAGTGGGSTNEKLFF
TRBV6-5	many	.	TRBJ2-1	15	TGTGCCAGCAGTTACATGGGGAGCTCCTACAATGAGCAGTTCTTC	CASSYMGSSYNEQFF
TRBV5-8	.	.	TRBJ2-5	14	TGTGCCAGCGGCCCTGGGCACCTCTGGGAGACCCAGTACTTC	CASGPGHLWETQYF
TRBV10-3	many	.	TRBJ1-2	15	TGTGCCATCAGTGAGTTTTGGGACGGAAGGGATGGCTACACCTTC	CAISEFWDGRDGYTF
TRBV7-2	many	TRBD2	TRBJ2-1	16	TGTGCCAGCAGCTTGGGACTAGCGGGATCCTACAATGAGCAGTTCTTC	CASSLGLAGSYNEQFF
TRBV9	many	TRBD1	TRBJ2-1	17	TGTGCCAGCAGCGACAACTCCGGGACAGGGTTGAACAATGAGCAGTTCTTC	CASSDNSGTGLNNEQFF
TRBV5-1	many	TRBD1	TRBJ2-1	17	TGCGCCAGCAGCTTGGACCCAGACAGGGGAGCGGGCAATGAGCAGTTCTTC	CASSLDPDRGAGNEQFF
TRBV7-9	many	.	TRBJ2-7	17	TGTGCCAGCAGCGTACCGTTATCACAGGGCCTCTCCTACGAGCAGTACTTC	CASSVPLSQGLSYEQYF
TRBV4-3	many	TRBD1	TRBJ2-2	16	TGCGCCAGCAGCCAAGCGTACAGGGGGCCGGGCGGGGAGCTGTTTTTT	CASSQAYRGPGGELFF
TRBV12-3/TRBV12-4	many	TRBD2	TRBJ2-5	14	TGTGCCAGCAGTTTTAGCGGGAGTGGGGAGACCCAGTACTTC	CASSFSGSGETQYF
TRBV5-1	many	.	TRBJ2-7	14	TGCGCCAGCAGCTCGGCGGACAGTACCTACGAGCAGTACTTC	CASSSADSTYEQYF
TRBV4-2	many	TRBD2	TRBJ2-7	17	TGTGCCAGCAGCCATCCGCCTTTGGGTAGCGGGTCCTACGAGCAGTACTTC	CASSHPPLGSGSYEQYF
TRBV10-3	many	.	TRBJ2-7	13	TGTGCCATCGGCCTGGACAGATCCTACGAGCAGTACTTC	CAIGLDRSYEQYF
TRBV15	many	.	TRBJ2-6	15	TGTGCCACCAGCAGAGAAAACTCTGGGGCCAACGTCCTGACTTTC	CATSRENSGANVLTF
TRBV28	many	.	TRBJ2-7	14	TGTGCCAGCAGTCCGTGGGGGGCAGTCTACGAGCAGTACTTC	CASSPWGAVYEQYF
TRBV19	many	TRBD1	TRBJ1-2	14	TGTGCCAGTAGTTCCAGGGGGGGCGACTATGGCTACACCTTC	CASSSRGGDYGYTF
TRBV6-5	many	TRBD2	TRBJ2-1	16	TGTGCCAGCAGTTTTTGGGGACTAGCTTTCGACAATGAGCAGTTCTTC	CASSFWGLAFDNEQFF
TRBV11-2	many	TRBD2	TRBJ2-1	18	TGTGCCAACCTCCCTTGGGGCGGGAGCCGGGCGACCTACAATGAGCAGTTCTTC	CANLPWGGSRATYNEQFF
TRBV29-1	many	.	TRBJ2-3	17	TGCAGCGTTGATGGCGAAGGGCTGGGAAAAAGGACAGATACGCAGTATTTT	CSVDGEGLGKRTDTQYF
TRBV13	many	.	TRBJ2-5	13	TGTGCCAGCAGCTTAGTGCAGGGTGAGACCCAGTACTTC	CASSLVQGETQYF
TRBV12-3/TRBV12-4	many	.	TRBJ2-3	11	TGTGCCAGCAGTCCCACAGATACGCAGTATTTT	CASSPTDTQYF
TRBV3-1	many	.	TRBJ2-6	15	TGTGCCAGCAGCCATGGCGTTGGTGGGGCCAACGTCCTGACTTTC	CASSHGVGGANVLTF
TRBV30	many	.	TRBJ1-5	13	TGTGCCTGGAGGGCGGGCAGGGAACAGCCCCAGCATTTT	CAWRAGREQPQHF
TRBV7-9	many	TRBD2	TRBJ2-5	14	TGTGCCAGCAGCTCGGTGGGGGGGTATGAGACCCAGTACTTC	CASSSVGGYETQYF